This T cell receptor (beta chain) was sequenced during a study of T cell responses to AZD1222 COVID-19 vaccine. Germline CDR1 reads SGHNT; CDR2 reads YYREEE (reference sequence). This CDR3 has 17 amino acids. Trimming removed 4 bases at V and 1 base at J, with 20 bases between. Study conclusions and caveats: Spike-spanning, vaccine-associated CD4 TCRs were dominant at 160-218 and 743-854. Researchers took repertoire samples only after the peak T cell response had come.

Doses given second, at about 4 or about 12 weeks, were pooled. Clones were read by immunoSEQ multiplex PCR, and TCRdb kept only the in-frame ones, dropping some. The data show around 190,000 clones, 94% seen once. Remarks on this clone: No antigen is known for it.

V gene TRBV5-4 combines with J gene TRBJ1-2, with D possibly TRBD1 on 6 matching bases. The sequenced sample was peripheral blood, obtained 28 days after the second AZD1222 dose. This clonotype was sampled from an adult who received the AZD1222 COVID-19 vaccine. The CDR3 region is CASSRLQDRSDNYGYTF. The CDR3 DNA reads as TGTGCCAGCAGCCGACTACAGGACAGATCAGATAACTATGGCTACACCTTC.